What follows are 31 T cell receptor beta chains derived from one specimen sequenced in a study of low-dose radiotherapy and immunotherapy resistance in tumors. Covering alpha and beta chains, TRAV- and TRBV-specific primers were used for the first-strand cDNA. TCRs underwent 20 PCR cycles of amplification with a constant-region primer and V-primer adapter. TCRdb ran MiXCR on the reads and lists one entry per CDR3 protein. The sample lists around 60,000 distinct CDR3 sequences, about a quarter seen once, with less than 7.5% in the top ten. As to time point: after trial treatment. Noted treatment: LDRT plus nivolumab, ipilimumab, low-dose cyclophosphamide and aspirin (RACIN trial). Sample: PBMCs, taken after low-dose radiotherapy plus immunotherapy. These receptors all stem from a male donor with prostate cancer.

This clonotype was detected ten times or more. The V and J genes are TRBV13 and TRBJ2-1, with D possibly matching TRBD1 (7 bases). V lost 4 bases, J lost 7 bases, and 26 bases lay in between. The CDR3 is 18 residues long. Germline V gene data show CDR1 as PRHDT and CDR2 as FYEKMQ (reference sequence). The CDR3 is CASSSPGARQGRANEQFF. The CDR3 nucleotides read TGTGCCAGCAGCTCCCCGGGGGCGCGACAGGGAAGAGCTAATGAGCAGTTCTTC.

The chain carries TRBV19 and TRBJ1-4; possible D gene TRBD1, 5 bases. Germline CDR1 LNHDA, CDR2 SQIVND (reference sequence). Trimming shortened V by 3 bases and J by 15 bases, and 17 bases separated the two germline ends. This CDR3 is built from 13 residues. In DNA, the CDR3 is TGTGCCAGTAGTATCTCCGGCCGGGGGAAGGTGTTTTTT. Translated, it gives CASSISGRGKVFF.

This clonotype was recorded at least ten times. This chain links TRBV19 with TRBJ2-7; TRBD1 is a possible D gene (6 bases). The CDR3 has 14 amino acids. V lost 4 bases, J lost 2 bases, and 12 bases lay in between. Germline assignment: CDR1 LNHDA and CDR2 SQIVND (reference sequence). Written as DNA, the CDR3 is TGTGCCAGTAGTAACCGGGACACAGCCTACGAGCAGTACTTC. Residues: CASSNRDTAYEQYF. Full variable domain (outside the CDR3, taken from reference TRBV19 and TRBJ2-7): DGGITQSPKYLFRKEGQNVTLSCEQNLNHDAMYWYRQDPGQGLRLIYYSQIVNDFQKGDIAEGYSVSREKKESFPLTVTSAQKNPTAFYLCASSNRDTAYEQYFGPGTRLTVT.

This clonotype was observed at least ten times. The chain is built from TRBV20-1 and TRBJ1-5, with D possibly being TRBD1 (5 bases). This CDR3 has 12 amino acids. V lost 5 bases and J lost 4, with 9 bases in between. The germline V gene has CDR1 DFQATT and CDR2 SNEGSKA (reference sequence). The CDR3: CSASGWNQPQHF. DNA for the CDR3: TGCAGTGCTTCAGGGTGGAATCAGCCCCAGCATTTT.

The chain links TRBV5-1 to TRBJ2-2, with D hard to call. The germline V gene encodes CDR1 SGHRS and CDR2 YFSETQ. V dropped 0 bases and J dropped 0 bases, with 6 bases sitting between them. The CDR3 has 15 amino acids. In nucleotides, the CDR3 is TGCGCCAGCAGCTTGGCTCGCTCGAACACCGGGGAGCTGTTTTTT. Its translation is CASSLARSNTGELFF.

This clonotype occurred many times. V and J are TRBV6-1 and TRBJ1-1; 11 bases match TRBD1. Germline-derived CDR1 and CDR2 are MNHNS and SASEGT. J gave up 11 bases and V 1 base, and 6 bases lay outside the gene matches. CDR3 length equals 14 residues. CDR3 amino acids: CASSEGTGGARAFF. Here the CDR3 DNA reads TGTGCCAGCAGTGAAGGGACAGGGGGCGCGAGGGCTTTCTTT.

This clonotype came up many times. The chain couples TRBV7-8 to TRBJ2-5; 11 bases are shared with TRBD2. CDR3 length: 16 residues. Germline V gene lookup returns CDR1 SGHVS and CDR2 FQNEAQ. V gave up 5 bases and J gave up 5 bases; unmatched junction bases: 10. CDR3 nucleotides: TGTGCCAGCAGCGCCCAAAGACTAGCGGGGTATGAGACCCAGTACTTC. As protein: CASSAQRLAGYETQYF.

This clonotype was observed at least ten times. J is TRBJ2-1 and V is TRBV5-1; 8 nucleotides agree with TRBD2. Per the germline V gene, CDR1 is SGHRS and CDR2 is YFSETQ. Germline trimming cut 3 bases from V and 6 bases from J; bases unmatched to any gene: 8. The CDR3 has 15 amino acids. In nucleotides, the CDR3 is TGCGCCAGCAGCTCGGGGGGGATAGAAGGCAATGAGCAGTTCTTC. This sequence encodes CASSSGGIEGNEQFF.

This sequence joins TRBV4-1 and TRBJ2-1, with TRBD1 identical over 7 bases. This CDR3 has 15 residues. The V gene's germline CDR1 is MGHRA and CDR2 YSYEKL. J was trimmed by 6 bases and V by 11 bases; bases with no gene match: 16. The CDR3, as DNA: TGCGCCGTCAGCCAAGCATCCGCAGGGGGCAATGAGCAGTTCTTC. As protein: CAVSQASAGGNEQFF.

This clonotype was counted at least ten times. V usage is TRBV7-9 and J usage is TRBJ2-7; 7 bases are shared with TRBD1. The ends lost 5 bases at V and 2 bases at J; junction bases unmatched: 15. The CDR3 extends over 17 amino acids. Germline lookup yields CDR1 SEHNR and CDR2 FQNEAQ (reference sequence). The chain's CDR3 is CASSNRDRTGYAYEQYF. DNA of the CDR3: TGTGCCAGCAGCAACCGGGACAGAACCGGTTATGCCTACGAGCAGTACTTC.

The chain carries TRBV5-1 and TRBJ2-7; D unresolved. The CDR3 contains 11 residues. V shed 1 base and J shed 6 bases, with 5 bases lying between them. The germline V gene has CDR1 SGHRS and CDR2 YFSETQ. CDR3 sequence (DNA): TGCGCCAGCAGCTTGTCGGGCGAGCAGTACTTC. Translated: CASSLSGEQYF.

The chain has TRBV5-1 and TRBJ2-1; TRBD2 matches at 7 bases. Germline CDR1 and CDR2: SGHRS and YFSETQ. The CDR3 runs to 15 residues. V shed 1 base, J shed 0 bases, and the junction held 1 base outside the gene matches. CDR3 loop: CASSLQRGSYNEQFF. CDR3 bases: TGCGCCAGCAGCTTGCAGCGGGGCTCCTACAATGAGCAGTTCTTC.

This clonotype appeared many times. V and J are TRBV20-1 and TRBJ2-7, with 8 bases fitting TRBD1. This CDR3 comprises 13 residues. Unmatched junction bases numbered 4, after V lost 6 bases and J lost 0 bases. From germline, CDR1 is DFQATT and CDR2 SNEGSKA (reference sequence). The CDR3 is CSAGDRSSYEQYF. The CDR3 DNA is TGCAGTGCAGGGGACAGGTCCTCCTACGAGCAGTACTTC.

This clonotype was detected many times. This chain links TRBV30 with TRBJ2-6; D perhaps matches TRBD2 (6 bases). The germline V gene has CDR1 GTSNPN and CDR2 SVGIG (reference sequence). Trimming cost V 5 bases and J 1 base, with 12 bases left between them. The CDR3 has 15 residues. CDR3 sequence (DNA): TGTGCCTGGGACGTCGGGGGTTCTGGGGCCAACGTCCTGACTTTC. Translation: CAWDVGGSGANVLTF.

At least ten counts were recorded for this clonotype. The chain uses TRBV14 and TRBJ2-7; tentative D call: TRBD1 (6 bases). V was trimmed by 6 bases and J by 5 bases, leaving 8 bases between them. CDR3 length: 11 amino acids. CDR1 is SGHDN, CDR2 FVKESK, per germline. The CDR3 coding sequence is TGTGCCAGCAGACAGGGTAACGAGCAGTACTTC. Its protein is CASRQGNEQYF.

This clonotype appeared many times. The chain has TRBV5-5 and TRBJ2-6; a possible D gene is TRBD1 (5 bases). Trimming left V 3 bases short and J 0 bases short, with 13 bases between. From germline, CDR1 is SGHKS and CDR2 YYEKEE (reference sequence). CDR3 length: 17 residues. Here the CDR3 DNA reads TGTGCCAGCAGCTACCAGACAGTCAGCTCTGGGGCCAACGTCCTGACTTTC. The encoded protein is CASSYQTVSSGANVLTF. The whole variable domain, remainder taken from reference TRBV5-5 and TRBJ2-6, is DAGVTQSPTHLIKTRGQQVTLRCSPISGHKSVSWYQQVLGQGPQFIFQYYEKEERGRGNFPDRFSARQFPNYSSELNVNALLLGDSALYLCASSYQTVSSGANVLTFGAGSRLTVL.

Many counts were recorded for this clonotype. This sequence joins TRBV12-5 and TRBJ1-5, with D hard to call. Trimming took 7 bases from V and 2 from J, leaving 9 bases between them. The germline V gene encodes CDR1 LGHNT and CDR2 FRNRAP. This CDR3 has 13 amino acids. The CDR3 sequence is CASAPDRNQPQHF. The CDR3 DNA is TGTGCTAGTGCCCCGGACCGCAATCAGCCCCAGCATTTT.

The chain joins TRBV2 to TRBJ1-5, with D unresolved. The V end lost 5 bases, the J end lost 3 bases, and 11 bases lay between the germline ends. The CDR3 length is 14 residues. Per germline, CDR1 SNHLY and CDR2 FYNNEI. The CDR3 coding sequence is TGTGCCAGCAGTTTCGGAAGGGACAATCAGCCCCAGCATTTT. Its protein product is CASSFGRDNQPQHF.

The CDR3 DNA sequence: TGTGCCAGTAGCCGGGACCTAGCTGGTGGCTACACCTTC. Residues: CASSRDLAGGYTF. V is TRBV19 and J is TRBJ1-2; weak D call: TRBD1 (5 bases). The CDR3 is 13 residues long. Between the trimmed V and J ends, which lost 6 bases and 7 bases, there was a span of 15 bases. Germline V CDR1 and CDR2: LNHDA, SQIVND (reference sequence). Supplemented by reference TRBV19 and TRBJ1-2, the full variable domain reads DGGITQSPKYLFRKEGQNVTLSCEQNLNHDAMYWYRQDPGQGLRLIYYSQIVNDFQKGDIAEGYSVSREKKESFPLTVTSAQKNPTAFYLCASSRDLAGGYTFGSGTRLTVV.

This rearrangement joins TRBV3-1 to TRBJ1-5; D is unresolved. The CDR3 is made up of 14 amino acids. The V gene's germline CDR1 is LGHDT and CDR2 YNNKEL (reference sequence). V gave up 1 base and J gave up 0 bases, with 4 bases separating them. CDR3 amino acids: CASSQGHSNQPQHF. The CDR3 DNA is TGTGCCAGCAGCCAAGGTCATAGCAATCAGCCCCAGCATTTT.

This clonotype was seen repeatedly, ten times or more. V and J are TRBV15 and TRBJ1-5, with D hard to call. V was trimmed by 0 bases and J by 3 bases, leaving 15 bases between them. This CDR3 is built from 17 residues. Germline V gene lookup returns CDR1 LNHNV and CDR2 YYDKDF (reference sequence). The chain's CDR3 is CATSREAPLEYNQPQHF. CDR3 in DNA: TGTGCCACCAGCAGAGAGGCCCCCCTCGAGTACAATCAGCCCCAGCATTTT. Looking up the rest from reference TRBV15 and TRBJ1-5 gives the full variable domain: DAMVIQNPRYQVTQFGKPVTLSCSQTLNHNVMYWYQQKSSQAPKLLFHYYDKDFNNEADTPDNFQSRRPNTSFCFLDIRSPGLGDTAMYLCATSREAPLEYNQPQHFGDGTRLSIL.

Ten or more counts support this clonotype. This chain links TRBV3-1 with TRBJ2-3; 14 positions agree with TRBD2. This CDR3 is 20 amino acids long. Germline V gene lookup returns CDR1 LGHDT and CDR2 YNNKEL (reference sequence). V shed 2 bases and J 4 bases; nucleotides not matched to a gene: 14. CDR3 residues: CASSQIPGLAGASDADTQYF. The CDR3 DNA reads TGTGCCAGCAGCCAAATACCGGGACTAGCGGGAGCAAGTGATGCAGATACGCAGTATTTT.

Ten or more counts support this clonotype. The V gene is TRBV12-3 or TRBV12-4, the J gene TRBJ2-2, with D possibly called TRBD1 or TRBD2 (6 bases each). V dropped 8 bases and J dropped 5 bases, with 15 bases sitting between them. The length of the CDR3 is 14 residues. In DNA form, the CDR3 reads TGTGCCAGCGGGCAAGGGGGGCGAACCGGGGAGCTGTTTTTT. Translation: CASGQGGRTGELFF.

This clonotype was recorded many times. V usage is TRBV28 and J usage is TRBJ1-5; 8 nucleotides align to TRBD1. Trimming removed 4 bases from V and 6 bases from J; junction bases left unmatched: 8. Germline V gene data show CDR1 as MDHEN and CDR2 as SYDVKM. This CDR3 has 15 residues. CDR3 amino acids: CASSYTGGGSQPQHF. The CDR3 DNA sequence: TGTGCCAGCAGTTATACAGGGGGAGGAAGTCAGCCCCAGCATTTT.

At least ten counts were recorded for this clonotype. Here the CDR3 DNA reads TGTGCCACCAGCAGAGAAGTAGGCCAAGAGACCCAGTACTTC. Translated: CATSREVGQETQYF. The gene calls are TRBV15 and TRBJ2-5; D gene unclear. Germline lookup yields CDR1 LNHNV and CDR2 YYDKDF (reference sequence). The CDR3 length is 14 residues. V was shortened by 0 bases and J by 1 base, with 6 bases between the two germline ends.

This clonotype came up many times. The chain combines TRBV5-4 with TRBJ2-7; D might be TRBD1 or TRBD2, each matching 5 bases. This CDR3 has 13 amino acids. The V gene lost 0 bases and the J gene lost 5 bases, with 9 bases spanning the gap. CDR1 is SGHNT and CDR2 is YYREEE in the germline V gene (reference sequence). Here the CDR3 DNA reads TGTGCCAGCAGCTTGGCGGGACGGGACGAGCAGTACTTC. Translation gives CASSLAGRDEQYF.

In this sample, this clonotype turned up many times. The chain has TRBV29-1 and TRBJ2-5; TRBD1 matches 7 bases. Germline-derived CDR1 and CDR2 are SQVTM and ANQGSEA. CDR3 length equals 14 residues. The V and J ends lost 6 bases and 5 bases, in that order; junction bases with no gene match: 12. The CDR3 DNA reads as TGCAGCGTCCTCCCGGGACAGAGAGGGGAGACCCAGTACTTC. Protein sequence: CSVLPGQRGETQYF. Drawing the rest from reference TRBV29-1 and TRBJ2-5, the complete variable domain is SAVISQKPSRDICQRGTSLTIQCQVDSQVTMMFWYRQQPGQSLTLIATANQGSEATYESGFVIDKFPISRPNLTFSTLTVSNMSPEDSSIYLCSVLPGQRGETQYFGPGTRLLVL.

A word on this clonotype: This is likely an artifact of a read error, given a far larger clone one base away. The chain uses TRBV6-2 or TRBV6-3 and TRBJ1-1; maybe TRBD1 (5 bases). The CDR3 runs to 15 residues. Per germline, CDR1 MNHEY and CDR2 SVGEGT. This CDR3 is CACSYSGQGNTEAFF. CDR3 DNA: TGTGCCTGCAGTTACTCGGGGCAGGGAAACACTGAAGCTTTCTTT.

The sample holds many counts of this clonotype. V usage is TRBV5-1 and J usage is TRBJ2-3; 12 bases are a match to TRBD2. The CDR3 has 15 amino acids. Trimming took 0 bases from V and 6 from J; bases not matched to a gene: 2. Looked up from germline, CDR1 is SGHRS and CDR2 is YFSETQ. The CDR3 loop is CASSLALAGGDTQYF. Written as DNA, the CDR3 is TGCGCCAGCAGCTTGGCTCTAGCGGGAGGGGATACGCAGTATTTT.

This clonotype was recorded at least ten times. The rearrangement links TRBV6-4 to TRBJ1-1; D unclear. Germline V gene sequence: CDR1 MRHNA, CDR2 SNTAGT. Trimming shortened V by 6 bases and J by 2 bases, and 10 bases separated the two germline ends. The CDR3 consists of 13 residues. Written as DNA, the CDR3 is TGTGCCAGCAGCTTAACCGGAAACACTGAAGCTTTCTTT. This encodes CASSLTGNTEAFF.

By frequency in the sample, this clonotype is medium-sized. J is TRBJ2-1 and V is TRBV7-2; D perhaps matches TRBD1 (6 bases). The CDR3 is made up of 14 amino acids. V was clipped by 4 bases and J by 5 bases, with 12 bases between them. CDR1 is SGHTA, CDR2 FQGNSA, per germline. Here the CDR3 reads CASSYNRVNNEQFF. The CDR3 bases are TGTGCCAGCAGCTACAACAGGGTAAACAATGAGCAGTTCTTC.